One sample yielded the 7 T cell receptor beta chains listed below, sequenced in a study of shared clonotypes between healthy human individuals. Sequencing used immunoSEQ multiplex PCR; TCRdb keeps in-frame clones, though not all of them. The data contain about 2 million clones, about 95% of them singletons. CD8 cells regarded as naive lacked CD45RO, were positively chosen for CCR7, and omitted terminally differentiated effector memory CD45RA+ cells. The sequencing input was naive CD8+ T cells sorted from blood. These receptors were collected from a man aged 18 to 29 in good health.

This clone has only one observation. This CDR3 is CAIMPGQGETEAFF. The CDR3 DNA reads TGTGCCATCATGCCGGGACAGGGAGAAACTGAAGCTTTCTTT. This chain uses TRBV10-3 with TRBJ1-1; 9 nucleotides match TRBD1. There are 14 residues in the CDR3. Looked up from germline, CDR1 is ENHRY and CDR2 is SYGVKD. The ends lost 7 bases at V and 5 bases at J; junction bases unmatched: 8.

The rearrangement links TRBV6-1 to TRBJ1-5; D uncertain. This CDR3 comprises 17 residues. Germline CDR1 MNHNS, CDR2 SASEGT. V lost 2 bases and J lost 4, with 18 bases in between. In nucleotides, the CDR3 is TGTGCCAGCAGTGAATATGGGCAGTCTGAGGGTAATCAGCCCCAGCATTTT. It encodes CASSEYGQSEGNQPQHF.

Comment on this clone: The same CDR3 is also encoded by other DNA sequences in this sample. This chain uses TRBV27 with TRBJ2-1; perhaps TRBD2 as D (6 bases). Per the germline V gene, CDR1 is MNHEY and CDR2 is SMNVEV (reference sequence). The CDR3 covers 15 residues. The V and J ends lost 5 bases and 3 bases respectively, with 14 bases between them. This CDR3 is CASSLRDSSYNEQFF. The CDR3 DNA is TGTGCCAGCAGTCTCCGGGACTCGAGCTACAATGAGCAGTTCTTC.

Concerning this clone: The sample holds other DNA sequences that translate to the same CDR3. This CDR3 is CASSQGPVSYEQYF. In DNA form, the CDR3 reads TGCGCCAGCAGCCAAGGACCGGTTAGCTACGAGCAGTACTTC. V and J are TRBV4-1 and TRBJ2-7; D unclear. Germline CDR1 MGHRA, CDR2 YSYEKL. V lost 1 base, J lost 3 bases, and 10 bases lay in between. The CDR3 is made up of 14 amino acids.

This chain links TRBV27 with TRBJ2-2; maybe TRBD1 (8 bases). Germline values: CDR1 MNHEY, CDR2 SMNVEV (reference sequence). CDR3 length equals 15 residues. Trimming shortened V by 4 bases and J by 4 bases, and 13 bases separated the two germline ends. CDR3 DNA: TGTGCCAGCAGTTCGACAGGGGAGGGCACCGGGGAGCTGTTTTTT. Translating gives CASSSTGEGTGELFF.

The J gene is TRBJ2-7, the V gene TRBV19; D may be TRBD2 (5 bases). The V end was cut by 5 bases, the J end by 5 bases, with 13 bases between. CDR3 length: 13 residues. The germline gives CDR1 LNHDA, CDR2 SQIVND (reference sequence). The CDR3 DNA is TGTGCCAGTAGTCCGGGATCCGTGAACGAGCAGTACTTC. Its protein product is CASSPGSVNEQYF.

This chain joins TRBV2 and TRBJ2-7, with a tentative D call TRBD1 (6 bases). V shed 2 bases and J shed 4 bases, with 12 bases lying between them. The CDR3 spans 14 residues. The germline V gene has CDR1 SNHLY and CDR2 FYNNEI. The CDR3, as DNA: TGTGCCAGCAGTGAATACAGGGAAATATACGAGCAGTACTTC. This sequence encodes CASSEYREIYEQYF.